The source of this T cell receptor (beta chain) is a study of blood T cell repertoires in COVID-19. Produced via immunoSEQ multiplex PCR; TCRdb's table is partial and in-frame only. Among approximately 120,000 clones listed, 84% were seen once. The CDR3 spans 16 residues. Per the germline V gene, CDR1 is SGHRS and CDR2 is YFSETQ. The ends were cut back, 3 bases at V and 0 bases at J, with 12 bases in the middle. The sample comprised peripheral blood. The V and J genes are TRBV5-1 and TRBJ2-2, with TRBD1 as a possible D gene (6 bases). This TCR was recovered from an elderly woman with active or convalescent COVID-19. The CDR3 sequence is CASSYRQVSNTGELFF. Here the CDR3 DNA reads TGCGCCAGCAGCTACCGACAGGTTTCGAACACCGGGGAGCTGTTTTTT.